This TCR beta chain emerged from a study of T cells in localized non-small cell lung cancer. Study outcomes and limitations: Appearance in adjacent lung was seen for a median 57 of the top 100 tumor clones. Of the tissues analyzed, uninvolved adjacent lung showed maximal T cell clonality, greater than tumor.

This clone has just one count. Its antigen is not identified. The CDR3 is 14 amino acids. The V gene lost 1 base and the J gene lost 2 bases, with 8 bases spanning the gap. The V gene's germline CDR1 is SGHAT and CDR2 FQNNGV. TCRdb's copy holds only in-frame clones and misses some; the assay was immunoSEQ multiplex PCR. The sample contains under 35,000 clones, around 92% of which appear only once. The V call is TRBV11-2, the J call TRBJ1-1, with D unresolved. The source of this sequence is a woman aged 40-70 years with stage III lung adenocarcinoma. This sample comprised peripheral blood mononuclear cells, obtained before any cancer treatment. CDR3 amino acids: CASSLVAGNTEAFF. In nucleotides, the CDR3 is TGTGCCAGCAGCTTAGTGGCAGGAAACACTGAAGCTTTCTTT.